The clone carrying this T cell receptor (beta chain) has only a few counts. The target antigen is unknown. This specimen comes from a study of T-cell memory formation after mild COVID-19. Study findings and constraints: The authors did not confirm SARS-CoV-2 specificity of second-wave clones peaking day 37. Day 15 to 85 contracting clones showed balanced CD4/CD8; day 15 to 37 expanders favored CD4+. Mostly located in CM and EM were contracting CD4+ clones, with contracting CD8+ clones located in EMRA.

Constant-segment primers were used for 5'RACE, and the resulting TCR alpha and TCR beta cDNA libraries carried sample barcodes and UMIs. TCRdb re-called the 5' RACE reads with MiXCR, one entry per CDR3 protein. The table has roughly 260,000 distinct CDR3 sequences, about 17% seen once. This CDR3 region has 16 residues. Looked up from germline, CDR1 is KGHSH and CDR2 is LQKENI. V gave up 6 bases and J gave up 3 bases, with 18 bases separating them. The origin of this receptor is a man in his late teens or twenties who had mild COVID-19 (a few samples of this study predate the infection). Cell type and time point are not known. V usage is TRBV18 and J usage is TRBJ2-1, with D perhaps given as TRBD1 or TRBD2 (5 bases each). The specimen sequenced was PBMCs or a T cell subset sorted from them (not recorded which). CDR3 coding DNA: TGTGCCAGCTCCCGGGACCGGGACGCATTCTACAATGAGCAGTTCTTC. Amino acid sequence: CASSRDRDAFYNEQFF.